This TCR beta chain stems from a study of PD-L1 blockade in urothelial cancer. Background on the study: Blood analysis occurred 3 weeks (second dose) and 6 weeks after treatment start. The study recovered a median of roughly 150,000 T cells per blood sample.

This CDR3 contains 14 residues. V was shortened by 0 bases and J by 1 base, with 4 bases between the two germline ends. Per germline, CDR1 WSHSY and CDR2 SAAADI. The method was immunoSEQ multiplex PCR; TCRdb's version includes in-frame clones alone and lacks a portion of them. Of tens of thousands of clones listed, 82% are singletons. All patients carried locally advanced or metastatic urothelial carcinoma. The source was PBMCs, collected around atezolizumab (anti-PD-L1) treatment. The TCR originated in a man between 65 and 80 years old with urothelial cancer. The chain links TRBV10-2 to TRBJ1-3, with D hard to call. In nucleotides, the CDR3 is TGCGCCAGCAGTGAGTCGCAGTCTGGAAACACCATATATTTT. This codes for CASSESQSGNTIYF.